This T cell receptor beta chain was sequenced for a study of cytomegalovirus exposure and HLA in healthy donors. Study conclusions and caveats: As was reported, the classifier diagnosed cytomegalovirus status with high specificity and sensitivity. The tendency of first-cohort TCR clusters to co-occur in the roughly 110 validation repertoires was the finding of a later analysis.

About this clone itself: Its specificity is not known.

Sequencing was performed with immunoSEQ multiplex PCR; in TCRdb, only in-frame clones are kept and a portion is missing. Counted here are around 250,000 clones, roughly 89% occurring once; the ten biggest clones make up 0.37%. The specimen sequenced was PBMCs. The source of this sequence is a woman under 30 in good health and CMV-seronegative.

The chain's CDR3 is CASSLGHGPNEQFF. CDR3 bases: TGTGCCAGTAGTCTCGGACACGGGCCAAATGAGCAGTTCTTC. This chain links TRBV19 with TRBJ2-1; a possible D gene is TRBD1 (5 bases). Per the germline V gene, CDR1 is LNHDA and CDR2 is SQIVND (reference sequence). V was cut by 5 bases and J by 7 bases, with 15 bases left in between. This CDR3 region has 14 residues.